These 27 T cell receptor beta chains originate from one sample sequenced in a study of PD-L1 blockade in urothelial cancer. Described time point: peripheral blood 6 weeks after treatment start. Generated by immunoSEQ multiplex PCR, the TCRdb table keeps only in-frame clones and is missing some. Here the sample spans about 120,000 clones, roughly 88% being singletons. Source: PBMCs, taken around atezolizumab (anti-PD-L1) treatment. These receptors all stem from a man aged 45 to 65 with urothelial cancer.

V gene TRBV29-1 combines with J gene TRBJ1-1, with TRBD1 matching over 8 bases. Trimming cost V 6 bases and J 2 bases; bases outside gene matches: 5. Germline lookup yields CDR1 SQVTM and CDR2 ANQGSEA. CDR3 length: 13 amino acids. Here the CDR3 DNA reads TGCAGCGTCGAACAGGGGGTCAACACTGAAGCTTTCTTT. Residues: CSVEQGVNTEAFF.

The V call is TRBV15, the J call TRBJ1-3; D perhaps matches TRBD1 (6 bases). Germline V CDR1 and CDR2: LNHNV, YYDKDF (reference sequence). Between the trimmed V and J ends, which lost 0 bases and 0 bases, there was a span of 9 bases. The CDR3 runs to 16 residues. CDR3 loop: CATSRDQGLSGNTIYF. CDR3 bases: TGTGCCACCAGCAGAGATCAGGGGCTCTCTGGAAACACCATATATTTT.

The chain joins TRBV7-9 to TRBJ2-1; 7 bases align to TRBD2. Germline values: CDR1 SEHNR, CDR2 FQNEAQ (reference sequence). The J segment lost 2 bases and the V segment lost 1 base, leaving 8 bases of the junction unmatched. This CDR3 has 17 amino acids. In DNA form, the CDR3 reads TGTGCCAGCAGCTTAGGCCCCTCTGCGGGGGCCTACAATGAGCAGTTCTTC. It specifies CASSLGPSAGAYNEQFF. Full variable domain (remainder filled in from reference TRBV7-9 and TRBJ2-1): DTGVSQNPRHKITKRGQNVTFRCDPISEHNRLYWYRQTLGQGPEFLTYFQNEAQLEKSRLLSDRFSAERPKGSFSTLEIQRTEQGDSAMYLCASSLGPSAGAYNEQFFGPGTRLTVL.

V gene TRBV7-9 combines with J gene TRBJ2-7; 13 positions match TRBD2. The germline CDR1 and CDR2 sequences are SEHNR and FQNEAQ (reference sequence). The CDR3 runs to 17 residues. V trimming: 3 bases; J trimming: 6 bases; junction bases outside the gene matches: 11. CDR3: CASSLHRGLAGVGEQYF. The CDR3 DNA follows: TGTGCCAGCAGCTTGCACCGCGGACTAGCGGGAGTAGGCGAGCAGTACTTC.

The V gene is TRBV9, the J gene TRBJ2-7; D unresolved. Germline values: CDR1 SGDLS, CDR2 YYNGEE. V was trimmed by 3 bases and J by 3 bases, leaving 13 bases between them. The CDR3 extends over 14 amino acids. For the CDR3, the DNA is TGTGCCAGCAGCGACCCCCAACGGAGCTACGAGCAGTACTTC. This sequence encodes CASSDPQRSYEQYF.

The rearrangement joins TRBV7-6 to TRBJ2-7; 7 bases align to TRBD1. J was trimmed by 3 bases and V by 4 bases; bases with no gene match: 6. CDR1 SGHVS and CDR2 FNYEAQ come from the germline V gene. The CDR3 loop spans 14 amino acids. The DNA for the CDR3 is TGTGCCAGCAGCTCTACAGGGGATTTCTACGAGCAGTACTTC. Protein sequence: CASSSTGDFYEQYF.

This chain connects TRBV18 to TRBJ2-7, with a weak D call TRBD1 (6 bases). CDR1 and CDR2 (germline): KGHSH, LQKENI. This CDR3 is 13 amino acids long. V shed 3 bases and J shed 3 bases, with 9 bases lying between them. CDR3 DNA: TGTGCCAGCTCACCTCAACAGGGCTACGAGCAGTACTTC. Amino acid sequence: CASSPQQGYEQYF.

The chain recombines TRBV7-2 with TRBJ1-1, with no clear D. Germline V gene data show CDR1 as SGHTA and CDR2 as FQGNSA. The V and J ends lost 5 bases and 0 bases respectively, with 10 bases between them. The CDR3 sequence is 14 residues long. DNA of the CDR3: TGTGCCAGCAGCGCACGCCTAATGAACACTGAAGCTTTCTTT. Protein: CASSARLMNTEAFF.

The V and J genes are TRBV5-1 and TRBJ1-4, with 7 bases fitting TRBD1. Germline CDR1 and CDR2: SGHRS and YFSETQ. V trimming: 3 bases; J trimming: 5 bases; junction bases outside the gene matches: 10. The CDR3 sequence is 16 residues long. CDR3 nucleotides: TGCGCCAGCAGCTCACGCCCCGGGACAGAAAATGAAAAACTGTTTTTT. Translation: CASSSRPGTENEKLFF.

The CDR3 spells CASSPDSNYGYTF. CDR3 nucleotides: TGCGCCAGCAGTCCGGACAGTAACTATGGCTACACCTTC. The chain uses TRBV5-1 and TRBJ1-2; maybe TRBD1 (6 bases). Germline V CDR1 and CDR2: SGHRS, YFSETQ. The CDR3 runs to 13 residues. Between the trimmed V and J ends, which lost 5 bases and 1 base, there was a span of 9 bases.

This clone was observed once. The J gene is TRBJ2-4, the V gene TRBV6-6; D call uncertain. There are 15 residues in the CDR3. The V gene lost 5 bases and the J gene lost 0 bases, with 11 bases spanning the gap. Germline CDR1 reads MNHNY; CDR2 reads SVGAGI (reference sequence). The CDR3 is CASSPDTIAKNIQYF. In DNA, the CDR3 is TGTGCCAGCAGTCCTGACACGATAGCCAAAAACATTCAGTACTTC.

V usage is TRBV19 and J usage is TRBJ2-5; TRBD2 might be the D (5 bases). This CDR3 is 15 amino acids long. The germline V gene has CDR1 LNHDA and CDR2 SQIVND (reference sequence). V shed 0 bases and J shed 2 bases, with 10 bases lying between them. The CDR3: CASSIDTRVQETQYF. CDR3 DNA sequence: TGTGCCAGTAGTATAGATACGAGGGTTCAAGAGACCCAGTACTTC.

There are a few counts of this clone. The gene calls are TRBV28 and TRBJ2-3; weak D call: TRBD2 (6 bases). The V gene lost 3 bases and the J gene lost 6 bases, with 13 bases spanning the gap. The CDR3 loop spans 14 amino acids. From germline, CDR1 is MDHEN and CDR2 SYDVKM. CDR3 protein: CASSLMAGMDTQYF. The CDR3 DNA is TGTGCCAGCAGTTTGATGGCGGGAATGGATACGCAGTATTTT.

In its sample, this clone was seen once. The V call is TRBV6-5, the J call TRBJ2-7; TRBD1 is a possible D gene (6 bases). Germline lookup yields CDR1 MNHEY and CDR2 SVGAGI. Trimming took 4 bases from V and 4 from J, leaving 20 bases between them. The CDR3 has 16 residues. In DNA form, the CDR3 reads TGTGCCAGCAGTTGGCGAGACAGGTCCTACGAGTACGAGCAGTACTTC. Its protein is CASSWRDRSYEYEQYF.

In its sample, this clone was seen once. The chain has TRBV5-1 and TRBJ2-5; 10 bases line up with TRBD1. There are 15 residues in the CDR3. Unmatched junction bases numbered 7, after V lost 4 bases and J lost 4 bases. The germline V gene has CDR1 SGHRS and CDR2 YFSETQ. The chain's CDR3 is CASSPGQGRRETQYF. CDR3 coding DNA: TGCGCCAGCAGCCCGGGACAGGGGCGGCGAGAGACCCAGTACTTC.

The rearrangement joins TRBV14 to TRBJ2-7; perhaps TRBD1 as D (6 bases). Germline lookup yields CDR1 SGHDN and CDR2 FVKESK. The V end lost 3 bases, the J end lost 2 bases, and 14 bases lay between the germline ends. The CDR3 is made up of 15 amino acids. The CDR3 bases are TGTGCCAGCAGCCAGGGGACGAGGGGGACCTACGAGCAGTACTTC. Translated: CASSQGTRGTYEQYF.

The chain is built from TRBV10-3 and TRBJ2-7, with D perhaps matching TRBD2 (5 bases). The length of the CDR3 is 14 residues. Trimming removed 1 base at V and 7 bases at J, with 14 bases between. CDR1 and CDR2 (germline): ENHRY, SYGVKD. The DNA for the CDR3 is TGTGCCATCAGTGAGTTAGGAGACTCGGGGGAGCAGTACTTC. This encodes CAISELGDSGEQYF.

V is TRBV2 and J is TRBJ2-2, with D unresolved. Trimming removed 7 bases from V and 5 bases from J, with 8 bases in between. CDR3 length equals 12 residues. CDR1 and CDR2 from the germline V gene are SNHLY and FYNNEI. CDR3 protein: CASKQLTGELFF. The CDR3 DNA sequence: TGTGCCAGCAAACAGCTTACCGGGGAGCTGTTTTTT.

There are a few counts of this clone. The chain has TRBV28 and TRBJ1-3; 7 bases are shared with TRBD1. This CDR3 comprises 15 residues. With 1 base clipped from V and 3 bases from J, the junction kept 3 bases outside the gene matches. CDR1 and CDR2 from the germline V gene are MDHEN and SYDVKM. DNA of the CDR3: TGTGCCAGCAGTTTATTCGCAGGGGGTGGAAACACCATATATTTT. Amino acids: CASSLFAGGGNTIYF.

The rearrangement uses TRBV2 and TRBJ2-5, with 9 bases matching TRBD1. Germline CDR1 and CDR2: SNHLY and FYNNEI. The CDR3 covers 16 residues. V lost 8 bases, J lost 1 base, and 11 bases stayed unmatched. The chain's CDR3 is CASSTGGLRGQETQYF. Here the CDR3 DNA reads TGTGCCAGCTCGACAGGGGGTCTTCGGGGCCAAGAGACCCAGTACTTC.

This clone has more than one count but fewer than ten. This chain uses TRBV2 with TRBJ1-2; 8 nucleotides align to TRBD1. CDR3 length: 15 amino acids. Germline CDR1 SNHLY, CDR2 FYNNEI. J lost 14 bases, V lost 3 bases, and 17 bases had no gene match. The CDR3 bases are TGTGCCAGCAGTGATGGCTTTGGCAGGGGGCGATCGGAAACCTTC. The encoded protein is CASSDGFGRGRSETF.

V is TRBV6-6 and J is TRBJ2-2; 9 bases line up with TRBD2. This CDR3 spans 15 amino acids. Germline V gene sequence: CDR1 MNHNY, CDR2 SVGAGI (reference sequence). V was pared by 7 bases and J by 3 bases, with 6 bases of the junction left unmatched. CDR3 sequence: CASTIAGVDTGELFF. Written as DNA, the CDR3 is TGTGCCAGCACCATAGCGGGAGTAGACACCGGGGAGCTGTTTTTT.

The chain has TRBV28 and TRBJ2-3, with 7 bases lining up with TRBD1. Germline CDR1 MDHEN, CDR2 SYDVKM. Trimming at V came to 3 bases and at J to 2 bases, leaving 8 bases not matched to a gene. This CDR3 contains 16 residues. The CDR3 loop is CASSFAGTAHTDTQYF. In DNA form, the CDR3 reads TGTGCCAGCAGTTTTGCCGGGACAGCCCACACAGATACGCAGTATTTT.

The V call is TRBV7-2, the J call TRBJ2-7; TRBD2 is a possible D gene (6 bases). Germline lookup yields CDR1 SGHTA and CDR2 FQGNSA. Trimming cost V 5 bases and J 7 bases, with 18 bases left between them. CDR3 size: 14 residues. CDR3: CASSGGPSSGEQYF. In DNA form, the CDR3 reads TGTGCCAGCAGCGGAGGGCCATCTTCGGGAGAGCAGTACTTC. Drawing the rest from reference TRBV7-2 and TRBJ2-7, the complete variable domain is GAGVSQSPSNKVTEKGKDVELRCDPISGHTALYWYRQSLGQGLEFLIYFQGNSAPDKSGLPSDRFSAERTGGSVSTLTIQRTQQEDSAVYLCASSGGPSSGEQYFGPGTRLTVT.

This clone has just a few counts. The chain carries TRBV4-1 and TRBJ1-5; unclear D gene. Between the trimmed V and J ends, which lost 0 bases and 0 bases, there was a span of 3 bases. Germline lookup yields CDR1 MGHRA and CDR2 YSYEKL. This CDR3 has 14 residues. CDR3 bases: TGCGCCAGCAGCCAAGATCGTAGCAATCAGCCCCAGCATTTT. Translated: CASSQDRSNQPQHF.

The V gene is TRBV18, the J gene TRBJ1-3; D gene ambiguous. The CDR3 sequence is 14 residues long. V lost 3 bases to trimming and J lost 4 bases, with 10 bases between them. CDR1 is KGHSH and CDR2 is LQKENI in the germline V gene. CDR3 region: CASSPREGGNTIYF. The CDR3 region has the DNA TGTGCCAGCTCACCCCGGGAGGGAGGAAACACCATATATTTT.

V gene TRBV28 combines with J gene TRBJ1-2; 11 nucleotides match TRBD1. The germline CDR1 and CDR2 sequences are MDHEN and SYDVKM. The J segment lost 5 bases and the V segment lost 4 bases, leaving 6 bases of the junction unmatched. The length of the CDR3 is 15 residues. CDR3 protein: CASSSRTGGEYGYTF. The DNA of the CDR3 is TGTGCCAGCAGTTCTCGGACAGGGGGCGAATATGGCTACACCTTC.